This T cell receptor (beta chain) was identified in a study of T-cell reconstitution after alpha-beta-depleted transplantation in children. Of note for this clonotype: What it binds is not known.

The TCRbeta library was prepared with unique molecular identifiers. In TCRdb, the PCR reads were re-called with MiXCR into one record per CDR3 protein. Of roughly 310,000 distinct CDR3 sequences in the sample, roughly 25% were seen once. Findings and caveats of the study: There were some patients whose high TCRbeta diversity at day 60 came from surviving recipient T cells and thymic progenitors. Roughly two months post-transplant, alpha-beta T cells reportedly originated from several hundred graft clones that had expanded. T-cell counts and diversity at one year post-transplant came mainly from newly produced T cells.

The V and J ends lost 1 base and 11 bases respectively, with 15 bases between them. This CDR3 region has 14 residues. Germline V gene data show CDR1 as SGHVS and CDR2 as FNYEAQ. The V gene is TRBV7-6, the J gene TRBJ2-1; D perhaps matches TRBD1 (5 bases). Here the sequenced sample was PBMCs, mostly from graft donor cells, taken 180 days after TCRalphabeta/CD19-depleted stem cell transplant. The clonotype originates from a male patient younger than 18 who had a stem cell transplant for acute lymphoblastic leukemia, so the T cells may come from the graft donor. This CDR3 reads CASSLGPTQGKQFF. Here the CDR3 DNA reads TGTGCCAGCAGCTTAGGCCCGACTCAGGGAAAGCAGTTCTTC.